The sequence of this T cell receptor beta chain was determined in a study of blood T cells in healthy people across ages (dated by TCRdb to 2013 to 2016). Regarding the research as a whole: In model experiments, template switching captured about one uniquely barcoded TCR beta cDNA molecule for every two T cells. Age-related changes in TCR beta repertoire diversity were measured in the study by deep sequencing normalized with unique cDNA molecular identifiers. Four age groups were formed from the donors: young (average approximately 15 years), middle-aged (approximately 39), aged (approximately 60) and long-lived (around 82). To avoid experimental bias, donors of different ages were distributed randomly across sequencing lanes. For two donors (one aged 18 to 30 and one aged 80 or older), the study analyzed two additional independent replicas of 1 million unique cDNA reads from the same blood draw.

The study at large found these results: Compared with the aged group, more naive CD4+ T cells, fewer expanded clones and increased TCR diversity were shown by the long-lived group, suggesting age selection. Because profiling used bulk unsorted PBMCs, naive and antigen-experienced compartments could not be compared conclusively. Estimates of total diversity based on one million sequenced T cells were regarded as lower bounds and as underestimates. There was a strong correlation between observed TCR beta diversity and the percentage of naive T cells measured by flow cytometry. Observed TCR beta diversity per million T cells fell roughly linearly with age, and a significant reduction was already apparent by age about 38. Because donor CMV infection status was unknown, age-related changes in expanded clonotypes were potentially confounded.

Worth noting for this clonotype: Which antigen it targets is not known. There are no base qualities to consult, and no much larger clone falls within one base.

Library preparation used 5' RACE. For sequencing, an Illumina HiSeq 2500 was employed. A second PCR of roughly 7 to 11 cycles was performed with a sample-barcoded 5' primer and a J-beta primer mix. A unique molecular identifier was introduced onto each TCR beta cDNA molecule by a template-switch 5' adaptor carrying 12 random nucleotides. Each sample yielded at least 2.5 million CDR3-containing paired-end reads. The Mint cDNA synthesis kit, primed by a TRBC-specific oligonucleotide, was used to synthesize first-strand cDNA from all RNA. Following uracil-DNA glycosylase treatment, a first 18-cycle PCR with universal primers M1SS and BC2_uni_R was performed on all cDNA. In the paper's pipeline: Normalization of each sample was performed by random selection of 1 million high-quality reads, each carrying a distinct molecular identifier. Instead of being binned into consensus sequences, reads with shared molecular identifiers were discarded. CDR3 identification, clonotype clustering and error correction used MiTCR with a Q25 quality threshold and the strictest error-elimination algorithm. Lower-bound total TCR beta diversity was estimated with a nonparametric unseen species model using Euler transformation. Through fastp at Q25 and MiXCR, TCRdb rebuilt clones from the public reads, retaining in-frame beta chains. Identical CDR3 proteins give one entry, which carries the most common genes and DNA. The V and J calls here are based on TCRdb, not the publication. This sample holds 650,000 to 800,000 distinct CDR3 sequences; 44% were observed only once. The ten largest clonotypes hold roughly a fifth of the sample.

From the cysteine through the phenylalanine, the CDR3 covers 14 amino acids. Of the read, only the CDR3 DNA is kept; its 42 bases are in frame from base 1. The CDR1 and CDR2 encoded by the germline V gene (reference sequence) are LGHDT and YNNKEL. The junction shows trimming of 1 base on V and 4 bases on J, plus 10 bases between the germline ends. Donors were 40 or so systemically healthy Caucasian individuals from Russia aged about 6 to 100 years. Each donor gave ten milliliters of peripheral blood, collected into EDTA-treated Vacutainer tubes. PBMCs were isolated by Ficoll-Paque density-gradient centrifugation, with at least 6 million obtained per sample. Trizol reagent was used to extract total RNA from the PBMCs, yielding at least 5.5 micrograms per sample. Naive CD45RAhigh/CD27high T cell percentages were measured by flow cytometry on a PBMC aliquot from every donor.

Recombination linked TRBV3-1 to TRBJ2-5; a confident D gene designation cannot be given. Sequenced sample: blood. The receptor comes from a man aged 55 to 70 in good health. The DNA sequence is TGTGCCAGCAGCCAAGGGGCCAGGATAGAGACCCAGTACTTC. It codes for CASSQGARIETQYF.